Shown below are 2 T cell receptor beta chains from a single sample sequenced in a study of long-term antiretroviral therapy in people with HIV. Researchers report immunoSEQ v3.0 was run at survey level. The assay was immunoSEQ multiplex PCR, and TCRdb's table has in-frame clones only and misses some. This sample has around 9,000 clones, with about 78% found just once. The sequences come from unsorted PBMCs, collected 0.4 years before starting antiretroviral therapy. These receptors all come from a man aged 25 to 40 with HIV.

The chain recombines TRBV4-2 with TRBJ2-2; perhaps TRBD1 as D (5 bases). V lost 0 bases, J lost 4 bases, and 12 bases lay in between. This CDR3 has 16 amino acids. In germline, CDR1 is LGHNA, CDR2 YNFKEQ. The CDR3 loop is CASSQERTPSTGELFF. Here the CDR3 DNA reads TGTGCCAGCAGCCAAGAGAGGACACCTTCCACCGGGGAGCTGTTTTTT.

This rearrangement joins TRBV19 to TRBJ1-5, with D possibly matching TRBD1 (6 bases). From germline, CDR1 is LNHDA and CDR2 SQIVND (reference sequence). The CDR3 is 15 residues long. Trimming stripped 2 bases from V and 2 bases from J, with 10 bases between. Written as DNA, the CDR3 is TGTGCCAGTAGTATACTAAAGGGGGGCAATCAGCCCCAGCATTTT. It encodes CASSILKGGNQPQHF.